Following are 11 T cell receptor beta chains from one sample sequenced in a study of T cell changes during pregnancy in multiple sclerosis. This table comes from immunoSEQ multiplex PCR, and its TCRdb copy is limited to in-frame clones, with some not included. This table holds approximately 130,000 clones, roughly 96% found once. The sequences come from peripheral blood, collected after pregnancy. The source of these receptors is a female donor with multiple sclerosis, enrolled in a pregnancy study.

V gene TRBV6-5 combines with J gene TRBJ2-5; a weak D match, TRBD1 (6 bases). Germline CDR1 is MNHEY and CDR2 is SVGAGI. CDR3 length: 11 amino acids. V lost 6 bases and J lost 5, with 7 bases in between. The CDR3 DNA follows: TGTGCCAGCAGCACAGGGGAGACCCAGTACTTC. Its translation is CASSTGETQYF.

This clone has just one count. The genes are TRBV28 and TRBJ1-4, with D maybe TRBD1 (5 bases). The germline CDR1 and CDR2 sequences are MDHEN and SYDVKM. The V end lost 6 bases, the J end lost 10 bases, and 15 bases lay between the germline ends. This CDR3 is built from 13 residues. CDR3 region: CASSLGGAVKLFF. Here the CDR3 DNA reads TGTGCCAGCAGCTTGGGGGGAGCTGTAAAACTGTTTTTT.

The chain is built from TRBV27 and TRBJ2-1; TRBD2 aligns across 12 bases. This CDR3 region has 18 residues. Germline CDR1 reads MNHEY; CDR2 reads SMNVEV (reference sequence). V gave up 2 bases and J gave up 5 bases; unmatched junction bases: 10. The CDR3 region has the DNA TGTGCCAGCAGTTTAGGACTAGCGGGAACCCATGGGAACAATGAGCAGTTCTTC. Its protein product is CASSLGLAGTHGNNEQFF.

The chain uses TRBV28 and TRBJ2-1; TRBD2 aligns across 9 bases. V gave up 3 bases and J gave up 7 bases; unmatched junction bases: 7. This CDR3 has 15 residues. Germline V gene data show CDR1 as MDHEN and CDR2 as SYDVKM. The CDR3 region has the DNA TGTGCCAGCAGTTTTGTGGCTAGCGGGGCAAATGAGCAGTTCTTC. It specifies CASSFVASGANEQFF.

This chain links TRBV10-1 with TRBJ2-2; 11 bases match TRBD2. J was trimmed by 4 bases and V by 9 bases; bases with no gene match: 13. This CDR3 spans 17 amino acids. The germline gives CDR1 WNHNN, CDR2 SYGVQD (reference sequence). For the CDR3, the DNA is TGCGCCAGAGAGGGGACTAGCGGAACCGCGAGCACCGGGGAGCTGTTTTTT. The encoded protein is CAREGTSGTASTGELFF.

CDR3 region: CASSRGLTSGSWANTGELFF. CDR3 nucleotide sequence: TGCGCCAGCAGCCGCGGACTAACTAGCGGGAGTTGGGCGAACACCGGGGAGCTGTTTTTT. The rearrangement links TRBV4-3 to TRBJ2-2; TRBD2 aligns across 11 bases. The CDR3 length is 20 residues. Losses at the gene ends were 4 bases for V and 0 bases for J; bases not matched to a gene: 13. Per germline, CDR1 LGHNA and CDR2 YSLEER.

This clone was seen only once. The chain's CDR3 is CASSIAGGTGNEKLFF. The CDR3 bases are TGTGCCAGTAGTATAGCTGGGGGCACCGGTAATGAAAAACTGTTTTTT. This chain connects TRBV19 to TRBJ1-4; D might be TRBD1 (6 bases). Germline CDR1 LNHDA, CDR2 SQIVND (reference sequence). V lost 1 base and J 4 bases, leaving 13 bases between the germline ends. This CDR3 is 16 amino acids long.

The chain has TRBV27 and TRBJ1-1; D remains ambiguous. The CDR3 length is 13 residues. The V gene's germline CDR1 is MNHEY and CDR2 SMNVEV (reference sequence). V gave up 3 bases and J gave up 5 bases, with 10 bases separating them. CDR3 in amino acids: CASSFRGGTEAFF. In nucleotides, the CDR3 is TGTGCCAGCAGTTTTCGGGGAGGGACTGAAGCTTTCTTT.

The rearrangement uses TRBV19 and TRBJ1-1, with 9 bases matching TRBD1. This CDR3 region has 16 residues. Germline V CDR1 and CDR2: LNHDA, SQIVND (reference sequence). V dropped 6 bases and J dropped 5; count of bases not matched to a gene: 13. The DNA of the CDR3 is TGTGCCAGTAGCGGCCGGGGGGGACAGGGATGGACTGAAGCTTTCTTT. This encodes CASSGRGGQGWTEAFF.

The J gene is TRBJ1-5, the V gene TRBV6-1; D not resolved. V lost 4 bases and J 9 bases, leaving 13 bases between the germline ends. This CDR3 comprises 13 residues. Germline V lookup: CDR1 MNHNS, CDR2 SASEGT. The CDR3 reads CASSVTTSRPQHF. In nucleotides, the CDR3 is TGTGCCAGCAGTGTAACTACCAGCCGGCCCCAGCATTTT.

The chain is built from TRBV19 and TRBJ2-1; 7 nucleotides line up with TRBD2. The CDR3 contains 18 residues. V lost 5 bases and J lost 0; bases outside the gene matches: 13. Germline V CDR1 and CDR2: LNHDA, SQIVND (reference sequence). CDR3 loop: CASSVRLSSGSSYNEQFF. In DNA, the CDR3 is TGTGCCAGTAGTGTACGTTTGTCTAGCGGTTCCTCCTACAATGAGCAGTTCTTC.